One and the same sample provided the 29 T cell receptor beta chains below, sequenced in a study of T cells in Graves' hyperthyroidism and ophthalmopathy (dated by TCRdb to between 2018 and 2021). Receptor libraries were prepared by multiplex PCR. Sequencing relied on an Illumina HiSeq 2000. The TCR beta CDR3 regions were amplified from the RNA transcripts. The TCR CDR3 was subjected to a first round of RT-PCR using the HTBI primer set and the Qiagen OneStep RT-PCR kit. TCRdb cleaned the public reads at Q25 with fastp, built clones with MiXCR and kept in-frame beta chains. Here each entry gathers all rows of one CDR3 protein and keeps the most common genes and DNA. The sample records 500,000 to 800,000 distinct CDR3 sequences, 45% of which are singletons. In total, the top ten clones hold less than 9.5% of the sample. The specimen was peripheral blood or thyroid tissue (not recorded which). The receptors derive from an adult man with Graves' disease, either hyperthyroidism or ophthalmopathy (not recorded which).

This chain uses TRBV20-1 with TRBJ2-7, with 9 bases that match TRBD1. The V and J ends lost 3 bases and 6 bases, in that order; junction bases with no gene match: 15. CDR1 and CDR2 (germline): DFQATT, SNEGSKA (reference sequence). This CDR3 has 16 residues. CDR3 bases: TGCAGTGCTAGGGTCCCGGGACAGGGATTTGTAGGCGAGCAGTACTTC. Translation gives CSARVPGQGFVGEQYF.

V gene TRBV5-1 combines with J gene TRBJ1-4; D is undetermined. With 4 bases removed from V and 8 bases from J, the gap between germline ends came to 9 bases. This CDR3 comprises 12 residues. CDR1 is SGHRS and CDR2 is YFSETQ in the germline V gene. The CDR3 is CASSTDEEKLFF. The CDR3 bases are TGCGCCAGCAGCACGGACGAGGAAAAACTGTTTTTT.

This clonotype has more than one count but fewer than ten. This chain links TRBV29-1 with TRBJ1-2, with D possibly TRBD1 on 6 matching bases. The CDR3 has 12 amino acids. Trimming took off 2 bases at V and 8 bases at J, with 12 bases between the two ends. Germline V lookup: CDR1 SQVTM, CDR2 ANQGSEA. In DNA form, the CDR3 reads TGCAGCGTTGAAAACAGGGAGGACGGCTACACCTTC. It codes for CSVENREDGYTF.

This chain joins TRBV29-1 and TRBJ1-1, with D possibly being TRBD1 (5 bases). V shed 7 bases and J shed 1 base, with 22 bases lying between them. Germline loops: CDR1 SQVTM, CDR2 ANQGSEA. The CDR3 is 16 residues long. CDR3 DNA sequence: TGCAGCGGGACAATGACAGACACTGGGGGGAACACTGAAGCTTTCTTT. This codes for CSGTMTDTGGNTEAFF.

The chain carries TRBV12-3 or TRBV12-4 and TRBJ1-1; D call uncertain. This CDR3 is 14 amino acids long. V dropped 4 bases and J dropped 4 bases, with 13 bases sitting between them. CDR3 protein: CASSSLLWGTEAFF. The CDR3 region has the DNA TGTGCCAGCAGTTCCCTTTTATGGGGCACTGAAGCTTTCTTT.

V and J are TRBV20-1 and TRBJ2-1; no firm D call. This CDR3 is 11 amino acids long. Per germline, CDR1 DFQATT and CDR2 SNEGSKA (reference sequence). Trimming pared 6 bases from V and 9 bases from J, leaving 12 bases between. The CDR3 sequence: CSAPTTTEQFF. The CDR3 DNA reads TGCAGTGCCCCTACAACGACTGAGCAGTTCTTC.

The rearrangement links TRBV11-2 to TRBJ2-7; D gene uncertain. Germline V lookup: CDR1 SGHAT, CDR2 FQNNGV. Trimming removed 5 bases at V and 6 bases at J, with 14 bases between. This CDR3 is 13 amino acids long. The CDR3 region has the DNA TGTGCCAGCAGCACCCGAAGGGCGGCCGAGCAGTACTTC. Protein product: CASSTRRAAEQYF.

On this clonotype: This may stem from a read error, because a much larger clone lies one nucleotide away. The J gene is TRBJ2-5, the V gene TRBV7-9, with a tentative D call TRBD2 (5 bases). The CDR3 runs 14 residues. Germline-derived CDR1 and CDR2 are SEHNR and FQNEAQ (reference sequence). V lost 5 bases and J 5 bases, leaving 15 bases between the germline ends. The CDR3 loop reads CASSVSGFAETQYF. CDR3 bases: TGTGCCAGCAGCGTGTCGGGATTCGCTGAGACCCAGTACTTC.

This rearrangement joins TRBV5-1 to TRBJ2-5, with D unclear. The V gene's germline CDR1 is SGHRS and CDR2 YFSETQ. The V gene lost 0 bases and the J gene lost 2 bases, with 11 bases spanning the gap. The CDR3 is made up of 15 amino acids. As DNA, the CDR3 is TGCGCCAGCAGCTTGGCGGCAACCGGACAAGAGACCCAGTACTTC. It translates to CASSLAATGQETQYF.

The rearrangement joins TRBV6-1 to TRBJ2-5; D is uncertain. V was trimmed by 7 bases and J by 9 bases, leaving 15 bases between them. The CDR3 is made up of 12 amino acids. Per germline, CDR1 MNHNS and CDR2 SASEGT. CDR3 sequence reads: CASTNPNQPQYF. The CDR3 coding sequence is TGTGCCAGCACAAACCCCAATCAGCCCCAGTACTTC.

This clonotype has ten or more counts. V is TRBV5-1 and J is TRBJ1-5; 7 bases are a match to TRBD1. CDR1 is SGHRS, CDR2 YFSETQ, per germline. V lost 3 bases and J lost 7; bases outside the gene matches: 7. The length of the CDR3 is 14 residues. The CDR3 nucleotides read TGCGCCAGCAGCTCCGGACAGGCTCAGCAGCCCCAGCATTTT. It codes for CASSSGQAQQPQHF. The full variable domain, completed using reference TRBV5-1 and TRBJ1-5, is KAGVTQTPRYLIKTRGQQVTLSCSPISGHRSVSWYQQTPGQGLQFLFEYFSETQRNKGNFPGRFSGRQFSNSRSEMNVSTLELGDSALYLCASSSGQAQQPQHFGDGTRLSIL.

There are many counts of this clonotype. One end of the junction does not line up with germline, which may come from a read error. The chain combines TRBV7-9 with TRBJ1-1; possible D gene TRBD1, 5 bases. The germline V gene encodes CDR1 SEHNR and CDR2 FQNEAQ (reference sequence). This CDR3 is 12 amino acids long. DNA of the CDR3: TGTGCCAGCAGCTTAAACTTGATCGGGGACCGGTTT. Translated: CASSLNLIGDRF.

V is TRBV15 and J is TRBJ1-5; D might be TRBD1 (5 bases). Trimming left V 0 bases short and J 0 bases short, with 24 bases between. Germline V gene data show CDR1 as LNHNV and CDR2 as YYDKDF (reference sequence). CDR3 length: 21 residues. CDR3 in DNA: TGTGCCACCAGCAGAGATTCCCCAGACTTATTTCGGACAAATAGCAATCAGCCCCAGCATTTT. It codes for CATSRDSPDLFRTNSNQPQHF.

This chain links TRBV29-1 with TRBJ1-1, with D perhaps TRBD1 (6 bases). The CDR3 runs 12 residues. Trimming stripped 6 bases from V and 1 base from J, with 9 bases between. Germline loops: CDR1 SQVTM, CDR2 ANQGSEA. The CDR3 sequence is CSVGHENTEAFF. The CDR3 DNA reads as TGCAGCGTGGGACACGAGAACACTGAAGCTTTCTTT. Full variable domain (outside the CDR3, taken from reference TRBV29-1 and TRBJ1-1): SAVISQKPSRDICQRGTSLTIQCQVDSQVTMMFWYRQQPGQSLTLIATANQGSEATYESGFVIDKFPISRPNLTFSTLTVSNMSPEDSSIYLCSVGHENTEAFFGQGTRLTVV.

This clonotype was counted a few times. The chain carries TRBV7-8 and TRBJ2-2, with 14 bases aligning to TRBD2. The CDR3 runs to 16 residues. V was clipped by 8 bases and J by 3 bases; unmatched bases: 5. Germline V gene lookup returns CDR1 SGHVS and CDR2 FQNEAQ. The DNA of the CDR3 is TGTGCCAGCGACGGGACTAGCGGGGGTTACACCGGGGAGCTGTTTTTT. This translates into CASDGTSGGYTGELFF.

There are many counts of this clonotype. This sequence joins TRBV5-1 and TRBJ1-6; 7 bases are shared with TRBD1. The CDR3 has 14 residues. The V gene's germline CDR1 is SGHRS and CDR2 YFSETQ. V lost 1 base and J lost 7; bases outside the gene matches: 2. This chain's CDR3 is CASSLTGENSPLHF. The CDR3 DNA reads TGCGCCAGCAGCTTGACAGGGGAGAATTCACCCCTCCACTTT.

The chain employs TRBV7-2 and TRBJ2-7; D possibly matches TRBD1 or TRBD2 (5 bases each). CDR3 length: 14 amino acids. V gave up 5 bases and J gave up 0 bases, with 11 bases separating them. In germline, CDR1 is SGHTA, CDR2 FQGNSA. The CDR3 sequence: CASSPGPNSYEQYF. The CDR3 nucleotides are TGTGCCAGCAGCCCGGGACCGAACTCCTACGAGCAGTACTTC.

This clonotype was counted many times. CDR3 loop: CSDQGARTEAFF. CDR3 sequence (DNA): TGCAGCGATCAGGGGGCGAGGACTGAAGCTTTCTTT. The rearrangement links TRBV29-1 to TRBJ1-1; 8 nucleotides agree with TRBD1. V was pared by 7 bases and J by 5 bases, with 6 bases of the junction left unmatched. The germline V gene encodes CDR1 SQVTM and CDR2 ANQGSEA. The CDR3 has 12 amino acids.

The V call is TRBV6-6, the J call TRBJ1-5; D uncertain. Germline V CDR1 and CDR2: MNHNY, SVGAGI (reference sequence). V dropped 5 bases and J dropped 7 bases, with 9 bases sitting between them. The CDR3 length is 12 residues. The CDR3 is CASSEISQPQHF. In DNA form, the CDR3 reads TGTGCCAGCAGTGAGATCAGCCAGCCCCAGCATTTT.

This chain connects TRBV15 to TRBJ1-5; 10 nucleotides agree with TRBD1. Germline lookup yields CDR1 LNHNV and CDR2 YYDKDF (reference sequence). The CDR3 extends over 12 amino acids. CDR3 in DNA: TGTGCGGGACAGGGGCGAGGTCAGCCCCAGCATTTT. This codes for CAGQGRGQPQHF.

The chain couples TRBV7-6 to TRBJ2-7, with a possible D match to TRBD2 (6 bases). Between the trimmed V and J ends, which lost 5 bases and 2 bases, there was a span of 22 bases. The V gene's germline CDR1 is SGHVS and CDR2 FNYEAQ. CDR3 size: 17 residues. DNA for the CDR3: TGTGCCAGCAGCCGAGCTCTGTCCGGGGACTTTACCTACGAGCAGTACTTC. The encoded protein is CASSRALSGDFTYEQYF.

This chain connects TRBV6-1 to TRBJ1-4, with D possibly being TRBD1 (6 bases). With 10 bases removed from V and 8 bases from J, the gap between germline ends came to 20 bases. The CDR3 contains 14 residues. Germline assignment: CDR1 MNHNS and CDR2 SASEGT. CDR3 amino acids: CATDRRKRNEKLFF. CDR3 nucleotides: TGTGCCACCGACAGGCGGAAACGTAACGAAAAACTGTTTTTT.

This clonotype was detected ten times or more. CDR3: CATSRQPGLSLHYQPQHF. CDR3 DNA: TGTGCCACCAGCAGACAACCGGGGCTTAGTCTCCACTATCAGCCCCAGCATTTT. V is TRBV15 and J is TRBJ1-5; tentative D call: TRBD1 (5 bases). Trimming pared 2 bases from V and 5 bases from J, leaving 22 bases between. CDR1 and CDR2 (germline): LNHNV, YYDKDF (reference sequence). The CDR3 consists of 18 residues. The whole variable domain, filled in from reference TRBV15 and TRBJ1-5, reads DAMVIQNPRYQVTQFGKPVTLSCSQTLNHNVMYWYQQKSSQAPKLLFHYYDKDFNNEADTPDNFQSRRPNTSFCFLDIRSPGLGDTAMYLCATSRQPGLSLHYQPQHFGDGTRLSIL.

This clonotype was detected ten times or more. The V call is TRBV10-2, the J call TRBJ1-1, with D possibly being TRBD1 (6 bases). Germline assignment: CDR1 WSHSY and CDR2 SAAADI. V lost 0 bases and J lost 0, with 14 bases in between. This CDR3 spans 17 amino acids. CDR3 sequence: CASSESPAGAMNTEAFF. CDR3 nucleotides: TGCGCCAGCAGTGAGTCACCGGCAGGGGCCATGAACACTGAAGCTTTCTTT.

Worth noting for this clonotype: Germline and junction disagree at one end, which may indicate a read error. This chain uses TRBV10-3 with TRBJ2-7, with D maybe TRBD2 (5 bases). The length of the CDR3 is 13 residues. The germline V gene encodes CDR1 ENHRY and CDR2 SYGVKD. The CDR3 DNA is TGTGCCAGCAGTTACCGAGGGCGGAACGAGCAGTACTTC. It specifies CASSYRGRNEQYF.

This clonotype was observed a few times. This chain uses TRBV19 with TRBJ1-3; D not certain. Trimming removed 5 bases at V and 0 bases at J, with 5 bases between. Germline-derived CDR1 and CDR2 are LNHDA and SQIVND (reference sequence). The CDR3 has 13 amino acids. CDR3 sequence reads: CASSDNSGNTIYF. The CDR3 DNA reads as TGTGCCAGTAGTGACAACTCTGGAAACACCATATATTTT.

Concerning this clonotype itself: A clone one base away is much larger, so this may be a read error. The CDR3 protein is CSVADRGLVAEAFF. The CDR3 DNA sequence: TGCAGCGTTGCCGACAGGGGGTTGGTCGCTGAAGCTTTCTTT. The chain combines TRBV29-1 with TRBJ1-1; 9 nucleotides align to TRBD1. The CDR3 is 14 residues long. The germline gives CDR1 SQVTM, CDR2 ANQGSEA. J was trimmed by 6 bases and V by 4 bases; bases with no gene match: 9.

V and J are TRBV13 and TRBJ2-7, with 10 positions matching TRBD1. Germline CDR1 is PRHDT and CDR2 is FYEKMQ (reference sequence). Trimming at V came to 6 bases and at J to 6 bases, leaving 11 bases not matched to a gene. There are 15 residues in the CDR3. This CDR3 reads CASSYTTGGLGEQYF. The DNA for the CDR3 is TGTGCCAGCAGTTACACGACAGGGGGCCTCGGCGAGCAGTACTTC.

About this clonotype itself: A much larger clone sits a single nucleotide away, making a read error possible. The rearrangement uses TRBV10-3 and TRBJ1-1; D gene uncertain. Germline values: CDR1 ENHRY, CDR2 SYGVKD. This CDR3 is built from 14 residues. CDR3 bases: TGTGCCAGCAGTGAGAACGGAGTGAACACTGAAGCTTTCTTT. This translates into CASSENGVNTEAFF.